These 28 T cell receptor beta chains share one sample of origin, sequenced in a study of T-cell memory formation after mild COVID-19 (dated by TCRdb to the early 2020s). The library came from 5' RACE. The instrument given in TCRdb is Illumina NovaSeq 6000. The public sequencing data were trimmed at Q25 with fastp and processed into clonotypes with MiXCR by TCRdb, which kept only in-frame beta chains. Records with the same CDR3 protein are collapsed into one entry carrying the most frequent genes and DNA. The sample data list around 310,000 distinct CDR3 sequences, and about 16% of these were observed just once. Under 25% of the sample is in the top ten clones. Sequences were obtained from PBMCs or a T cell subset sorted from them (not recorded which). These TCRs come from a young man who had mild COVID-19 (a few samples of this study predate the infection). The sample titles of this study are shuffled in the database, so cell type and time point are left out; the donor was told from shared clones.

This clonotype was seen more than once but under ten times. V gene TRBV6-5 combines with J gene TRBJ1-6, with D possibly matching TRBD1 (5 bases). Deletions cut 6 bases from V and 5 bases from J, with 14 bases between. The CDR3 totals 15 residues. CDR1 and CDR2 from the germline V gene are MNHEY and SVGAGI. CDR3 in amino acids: CASRVSAGNNSPLHF. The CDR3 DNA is TGTGCCAGCAGGGTCTCGGCAGGGAATAATTCACCCCTCCACTTT.

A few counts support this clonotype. In nucleotides, the CDR3 is TGCAGTGCCCCGGGACTAGGGACAGATACGCAGTATTTT. It yields the protein CSAPGLGTDTQYF. This chain joins TRBV20-1 and TRBJ2-3, with 8 bases lining up with TRBD2. With 6 bases clipped from V and 3 bases from J, the junction kept 5 bases outside the gene matches. CDR3 length: 13 residues. Germline loops: CDR1 DFQATT, CDR2 SNEGSKA (reference sequence).

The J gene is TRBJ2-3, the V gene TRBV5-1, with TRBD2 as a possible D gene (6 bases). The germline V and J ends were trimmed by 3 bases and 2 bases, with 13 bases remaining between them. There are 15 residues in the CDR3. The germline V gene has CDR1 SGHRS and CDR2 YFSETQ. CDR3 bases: TGCGCCAGCAGCTGGTGGACTACCTACACAGATACGCAGTATTTT. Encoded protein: CASSWWTTYTDTQYF.

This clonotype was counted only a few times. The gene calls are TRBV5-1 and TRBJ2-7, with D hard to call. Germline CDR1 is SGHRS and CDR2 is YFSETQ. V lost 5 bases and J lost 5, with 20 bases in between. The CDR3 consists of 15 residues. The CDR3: CASSPHLVQPDEQYF. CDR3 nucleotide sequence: TGCGCCAGCAGTCCTCATCTAGTGCAGCCCGACGAGCAGTACTTC.

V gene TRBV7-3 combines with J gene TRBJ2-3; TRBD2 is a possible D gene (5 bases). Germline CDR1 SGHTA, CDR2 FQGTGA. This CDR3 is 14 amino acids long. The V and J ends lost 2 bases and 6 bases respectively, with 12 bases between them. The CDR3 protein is CASSLRASSDTQYF. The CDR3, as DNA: TGTGCCAGCAGCTTACGGGCTAGCAGCGATACGCAGTATTTT.

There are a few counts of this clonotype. The chain's CDR3 is CASSQTGSNQPQHF. As DNA, the CDR3 is TGTGCCAGCAGCCAGACAGGGTCCAATCAGCCCCAGCATTTT. The chain recombines TRBV12-3 or TRBV12-4 with TRBJ1-5, with 7 bases that match TRBD1. The CDR3 consists of 14 residues. The junction had 5 bases not matched to a gene; V was cut back by 6 bases and J by 3 bases.

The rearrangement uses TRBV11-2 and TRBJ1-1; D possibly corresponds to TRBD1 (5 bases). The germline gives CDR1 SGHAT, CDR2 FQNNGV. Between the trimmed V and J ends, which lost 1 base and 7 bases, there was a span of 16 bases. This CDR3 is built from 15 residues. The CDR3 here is CASSLARGSPFEAFF. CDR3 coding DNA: TGTGCCAGCAGCTTAGCTCGGGGGTCCCCTTTTGAAGCTTTCTTT.

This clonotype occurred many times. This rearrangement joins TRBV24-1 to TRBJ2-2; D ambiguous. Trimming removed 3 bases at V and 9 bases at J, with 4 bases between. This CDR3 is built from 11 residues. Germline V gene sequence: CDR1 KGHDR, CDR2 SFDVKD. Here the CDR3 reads CATSDRRELFF. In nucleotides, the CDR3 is TGTGCCACCAGTGATCGAAGGGAGCTGTTTTTT.

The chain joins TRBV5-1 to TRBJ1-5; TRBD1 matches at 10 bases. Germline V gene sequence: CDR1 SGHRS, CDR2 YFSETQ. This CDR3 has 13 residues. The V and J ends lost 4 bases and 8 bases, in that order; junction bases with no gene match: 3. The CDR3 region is CASSIGTGEPQHF. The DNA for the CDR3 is TGCGCCAGCAGCATCGGGACAGGGGAGCCCCAGCATTTT.

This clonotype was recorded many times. The CDR3 DNA sequence: TGTGCCAGCAGTTTCGGGGGGACAGATACGCAGTATTTT. It specifies CASSFGGTDTQYF. The chain links TRBV7-2 to TRBJ2-3; 7 bases are a match to TRBD2. Germline-derived CDR1 and CDR2 are SGHTA and FQGNSA. CDR3 length: 13 residues. J was trimmed by 3 bases and V by 6 bases; bases with no gene match: 3.

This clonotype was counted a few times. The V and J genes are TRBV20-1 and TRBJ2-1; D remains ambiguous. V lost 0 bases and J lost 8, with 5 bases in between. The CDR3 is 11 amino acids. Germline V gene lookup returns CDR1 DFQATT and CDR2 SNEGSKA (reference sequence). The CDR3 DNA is TGCAGTGCTAGAGATCTTGATGAGCAGTTCTTC. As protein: CSARDLDEQFF.

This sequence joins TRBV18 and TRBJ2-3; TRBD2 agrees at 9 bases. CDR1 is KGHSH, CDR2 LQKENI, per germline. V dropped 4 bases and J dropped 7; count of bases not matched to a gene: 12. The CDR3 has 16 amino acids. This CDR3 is CASSLTEAGGPHTQYF. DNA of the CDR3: TGTGCCAGCTCACTTACGGAAGCGGGGGGCCCTCATACGCAGTATTTT.

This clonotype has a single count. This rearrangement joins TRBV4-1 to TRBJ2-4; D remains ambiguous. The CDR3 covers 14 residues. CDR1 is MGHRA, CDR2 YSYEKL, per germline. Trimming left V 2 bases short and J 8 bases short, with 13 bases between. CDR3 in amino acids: CASSQTHLRDIQYF. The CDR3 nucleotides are TGCGCCAGCAGCCAAACCCACCTTAGAGACATTCAGTACTTC.

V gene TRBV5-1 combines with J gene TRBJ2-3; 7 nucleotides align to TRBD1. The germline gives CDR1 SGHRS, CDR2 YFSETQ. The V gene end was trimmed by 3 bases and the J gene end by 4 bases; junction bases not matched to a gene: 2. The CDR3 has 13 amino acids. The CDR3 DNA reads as TGCGCCAGCAGCTCGGGACAGCCAGATACGCAGTATTTT. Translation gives CASSSGQPDTQYF. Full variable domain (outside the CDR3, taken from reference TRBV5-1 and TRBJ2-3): KAGVTQTPRYLIKTRGQQVTLSCSPISGHRSVSWYQQTPGQGLQFLFEYFSETQRNKGNFPGRFSGRQFSNSRSEMNVSTLELGDSALYLCASSSGQPDTQYFGPGTRLTVL.

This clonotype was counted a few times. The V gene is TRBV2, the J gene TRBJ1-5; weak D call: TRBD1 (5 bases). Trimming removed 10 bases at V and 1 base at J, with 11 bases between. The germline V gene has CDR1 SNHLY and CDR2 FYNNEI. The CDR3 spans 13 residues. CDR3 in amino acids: CATQGESNQPQHF. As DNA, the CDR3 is TGTGCCACCCAAGGGGAAAGCAATCAGCCCCAGCATTTT.

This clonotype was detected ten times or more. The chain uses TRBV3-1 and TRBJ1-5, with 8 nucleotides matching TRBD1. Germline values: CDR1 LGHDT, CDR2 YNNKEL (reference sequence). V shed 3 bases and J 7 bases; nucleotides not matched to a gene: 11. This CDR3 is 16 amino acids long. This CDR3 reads CASSQSDRGFGQPQHF. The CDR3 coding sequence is TGTGCCAGCAGCCAGTCCGACAGGGGCTTTGGACAGCCCCAGCATTTT.

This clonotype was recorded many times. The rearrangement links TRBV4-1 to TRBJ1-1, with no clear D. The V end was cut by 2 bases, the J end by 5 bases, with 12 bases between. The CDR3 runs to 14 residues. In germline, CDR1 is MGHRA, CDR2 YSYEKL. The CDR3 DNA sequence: TGCGCCAGCAGCCAACAAACCCTCCCGACTGAAGCTTTCTTT. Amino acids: CASSQQTLPTEAFF.

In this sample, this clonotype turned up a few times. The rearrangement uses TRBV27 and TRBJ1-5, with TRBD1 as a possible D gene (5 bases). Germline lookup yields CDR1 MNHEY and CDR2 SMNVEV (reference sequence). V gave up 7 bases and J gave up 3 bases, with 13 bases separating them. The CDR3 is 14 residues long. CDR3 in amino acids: CASKVTANNQPQHF. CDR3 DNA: TGTGCCAGCAAAGTGACAGCAAACAATCAGCCCCAGCATTTT.

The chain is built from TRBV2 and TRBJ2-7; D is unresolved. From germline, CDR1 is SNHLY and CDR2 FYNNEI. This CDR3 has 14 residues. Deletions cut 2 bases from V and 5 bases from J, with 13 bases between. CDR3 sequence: CASSETTLADEQYF. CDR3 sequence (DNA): TGTGCCAGCAGTGAAACGACACTGGCCGACGAGCAGTACTTC.

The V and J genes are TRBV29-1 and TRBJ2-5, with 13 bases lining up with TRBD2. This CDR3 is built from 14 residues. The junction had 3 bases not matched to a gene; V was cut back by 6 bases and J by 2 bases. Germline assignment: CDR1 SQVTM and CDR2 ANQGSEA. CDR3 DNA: TGCAGCGTCCCGGGACTAGCGGGGCAAGAGACCCAGTACTTC. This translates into CSVPGLAGQETQYF.

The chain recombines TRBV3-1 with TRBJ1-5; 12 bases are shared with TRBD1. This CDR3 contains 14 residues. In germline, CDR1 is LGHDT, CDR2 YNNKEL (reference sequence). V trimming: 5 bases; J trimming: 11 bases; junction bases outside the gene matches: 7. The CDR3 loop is CASSSRDRGQAQHF. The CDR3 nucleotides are TGTGCCAGCAGCTCCCGGGACAGGGGGCAGGCCCAGCATTTT.

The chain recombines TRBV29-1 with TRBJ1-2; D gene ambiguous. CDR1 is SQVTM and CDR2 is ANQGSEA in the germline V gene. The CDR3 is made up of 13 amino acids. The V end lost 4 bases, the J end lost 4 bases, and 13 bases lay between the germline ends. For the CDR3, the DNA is TGCAGCGTTGTATCCCAGTACCTCTATGGCTACACCTTC. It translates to CSVVSQYLYGYTF.

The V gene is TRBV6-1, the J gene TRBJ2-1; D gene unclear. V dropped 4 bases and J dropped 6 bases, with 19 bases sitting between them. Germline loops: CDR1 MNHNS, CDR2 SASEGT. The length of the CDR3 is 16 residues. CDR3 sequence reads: CASSGEDPLWVNEQFF. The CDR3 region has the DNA TGTGCCAGCAGTGGAGAAGACCCTCTCTGGGTCAATGAGCAGTTCTTC.

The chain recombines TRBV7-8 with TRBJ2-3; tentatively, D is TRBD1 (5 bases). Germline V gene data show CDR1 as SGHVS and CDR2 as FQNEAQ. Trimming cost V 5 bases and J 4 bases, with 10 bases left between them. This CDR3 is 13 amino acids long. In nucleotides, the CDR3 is TGTGCCAGCAGCGAAGGACAACCAGATACGCAGTATTTT. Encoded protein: CASSEGQPDTQYF.

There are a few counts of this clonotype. The DNA of the CDR3 is TGTGCCAGCAGTTCTCAGGGAGTTGGGGAGCAGTACGTC. Protein sequence: CASSSQGVGEQYV. This chain uses TRBV12-3 or TRBV12-4 with TRBJ2-7; D may be TRBD1 or TRBD2 (5 bases each). The V end lost 4 bases, the J end lost 7 bases, and 14 bases lay between the germline ends. This CDR3 contains 13 residues.

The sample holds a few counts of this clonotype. CDR3 region: CASSISWTGAGELFF. For the CDR3, the DNA is TGTGCCAGCAGCATCTCCTGGACAGGGGCCGGGGAGCTGTTTTTT. J is TRBJ2-2 and V is TRBV9; 9 positions agree with TRBD1. V was pared by 4 bases and J by 6 bases, with 7 bases of the junction left unmatched. The length of the CDR3 is 15 residues. Germline V gives CDR1 SGDLS, CDR2 YYNGEE.

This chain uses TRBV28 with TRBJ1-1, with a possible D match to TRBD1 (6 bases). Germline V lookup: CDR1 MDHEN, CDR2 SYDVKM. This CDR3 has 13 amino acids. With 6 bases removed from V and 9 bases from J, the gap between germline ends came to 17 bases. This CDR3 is CASSPPTGRQAFF. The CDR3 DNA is TGTGCCAGCAGCCCCCCCACAGGGCGCCAAGCTTTCTTT.

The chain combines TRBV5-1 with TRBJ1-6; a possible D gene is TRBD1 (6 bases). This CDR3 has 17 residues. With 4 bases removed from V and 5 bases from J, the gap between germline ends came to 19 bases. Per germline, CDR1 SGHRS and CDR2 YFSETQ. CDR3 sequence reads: CASSERGTGQDNSPLHF. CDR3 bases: TGCGCCAGCAGCGAGAGGGGTACAGGGCAAGATAATTCACCCCTCCACTTT.